This TCR beta chain is from a study of CD8+CD57+ T cells in acquired aplastic anemia (dated by TCRdb to the late 2010s). For the wider study: Extracted DNA from sorted CD4+ and CD8+ cells averaged about 3 ug, ranging from about 0.17 to 27.4 ug. A CD8+CD57+ expansion meant a frequency higher than the mean frequency seen in healthy subjects. Study-wide conclusions, independent of this receptor: Roughly 29 CD8+ CDR3 sequences were shared between patients and controls but appeared highly expressed in patients and within their immunodominant clones. No significant difference in CD8+ Simpson's diversity was found between patients and healthy controls (P=0.060).

Expansion of CD8+CD57+ cells had been shown by flow cytometry in the patients chosen for sequencing. Severe acquired aplastic anemia was diagnosed in all patients according to International Study of Aplastic Anemia and Agranulocytosis and Camitta criteria. Patients had received no therapy at the time of blood sampling. TCR repertoires of sorted CD4+ and CD8+ blood T cells from severe aplastic anemia patients and healthy subjects were deep-sequenced in the study. Patients were enrolled under clinicaltrials.gov protocols 00001620, 01623167, 00001397, 00071045, 00081523 and 00961064 in the USA. Ficoll-Paque density gradient centrifugation was used to isolate peripheral blood mononuclear cells. Before DNA was extracted, CD4+ and CD8+ T cells were sorted using either FACS or magnetic beads. Relative to germline, V is missing 5 bases and J is missing 2 bases, with 3 bases of the junction outside any gene match. Including the terminal cysteine and phenylalanine, the CDR3 comprises 15 residues. This entry keeps only the CDR3 DNA: 45 bases, framed from base 1.

This clonotype was picked up a small number of times. No cognate antigen has been identified for it. No qualities accompany the bases; no much larger clone lies one base away. Genomic DNA served as template for TCR beta VDJ combination and CDR3 sequence profiling. An Illumina HiSeq 2000 was used for TCR repertoire sequencing. Per the original workflow: Repertoire assessment relied on Simpson's diversity index, CDR3 size and DJ length profiles, and TRBV/TRBJ rearrangement plots. Whichever DNA sequence was most abundant in the deep sequencing data was defined as the immunodominant clone. CDR3 amino acid sequences were screened for sharing across subjects and were compared with published repertoires and the VDJdb database. TCRdb reprocessed the public reads (quality trimming at Q25 with fastp, clone calling with MiXCR) and kept in-frame beta chains. CDR3 protein duplicates are merged, each entry listing the most common genes and DNA. None of the V and J calls come from the authors' own analysis; TCRdb made them. In this sample the table shows about 190,000 distinct CDR3 sequences, less than 60% of which occur a single time. The top ten hold 9.7% of the sample.

The receptor was derived from a human donor with aplastic anemia. Sequenced sample: sorted CD4+, CD8+, or CD8+CD57+ T cells (not recorded which) from PBMCs. This receptor chain uses TRBV12-3 or TRBV12-4 and TRBJ2-2; TRBD1 aligns with 9 central bases. In nucleotide form, the sequence is TGTGCCAGCAGTGATACAGGGGGCAACACCGGGGAGCTGTTTTTT. Its amino acids are CASSDTGGNTGELFF.